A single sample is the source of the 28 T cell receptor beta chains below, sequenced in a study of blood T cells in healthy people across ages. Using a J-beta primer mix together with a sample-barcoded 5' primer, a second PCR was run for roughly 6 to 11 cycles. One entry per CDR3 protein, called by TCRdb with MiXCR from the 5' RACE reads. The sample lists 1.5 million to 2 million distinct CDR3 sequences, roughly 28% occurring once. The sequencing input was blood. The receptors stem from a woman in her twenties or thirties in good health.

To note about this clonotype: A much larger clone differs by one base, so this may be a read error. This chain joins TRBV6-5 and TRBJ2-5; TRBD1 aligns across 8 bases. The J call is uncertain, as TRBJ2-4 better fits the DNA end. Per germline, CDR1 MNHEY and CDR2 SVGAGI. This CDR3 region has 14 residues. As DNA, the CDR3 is TGTGCCAGCAGTTCCGGGACAGGACGAAACATTCAGTACTTC. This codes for CASSSGTGRNIQYF.

CDR3 amino acids: CASGYQRSTEAFF. CDR3 DNA: TGTGCCAGCGGCTACCAGAGGAGCACTGAAGCTTTCTTT. V usage is TRBV7-2 and J usage is TRBJ1-1; no clear D. The CDR3 consists of 13 residues. Between the trimmed V and J ends, which lost 8 bases and 4 bases, there was a span of 14 bases. Germline-derived CDR1 and CDR2 are SGHTA and FQGNSA.

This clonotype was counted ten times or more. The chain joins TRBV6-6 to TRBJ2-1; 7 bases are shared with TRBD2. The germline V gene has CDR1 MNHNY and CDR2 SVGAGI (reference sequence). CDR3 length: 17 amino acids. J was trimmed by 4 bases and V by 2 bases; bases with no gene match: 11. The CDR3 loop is CASSYGPSGGGYNEQFF. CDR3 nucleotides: TGTGCCAGCAGTTACGGGCCGTCGGGCGGGGGTTACAATGAGCAGTTCTTC.

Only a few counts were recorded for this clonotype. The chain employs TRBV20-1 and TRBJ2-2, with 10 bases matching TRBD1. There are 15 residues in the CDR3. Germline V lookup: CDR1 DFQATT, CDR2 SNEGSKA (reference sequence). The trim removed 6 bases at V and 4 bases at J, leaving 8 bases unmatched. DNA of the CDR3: TGCAGTGCGCGGACAGGGGGGCGTGTCACCGGGGAGCTGTTTTTT. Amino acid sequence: CSARTGGRVTGELFF.

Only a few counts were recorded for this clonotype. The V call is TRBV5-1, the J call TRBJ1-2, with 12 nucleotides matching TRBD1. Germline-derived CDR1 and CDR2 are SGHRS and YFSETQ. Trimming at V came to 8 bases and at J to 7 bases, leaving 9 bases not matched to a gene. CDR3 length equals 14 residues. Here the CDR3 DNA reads TGCGCCAGTCAAACGGGACAGGGGGCTGGTGGCTACACCTTC. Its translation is CASQTGQGAGGYTF.

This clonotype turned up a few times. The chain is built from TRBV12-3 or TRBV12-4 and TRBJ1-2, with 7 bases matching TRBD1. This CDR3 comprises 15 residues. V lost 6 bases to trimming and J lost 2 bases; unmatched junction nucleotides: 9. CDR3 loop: CASSDRQGANYGYTF. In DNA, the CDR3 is TGTGCCAGCAGCGATCGACAGGGAGCGAACTATGGCTACACCTTC.

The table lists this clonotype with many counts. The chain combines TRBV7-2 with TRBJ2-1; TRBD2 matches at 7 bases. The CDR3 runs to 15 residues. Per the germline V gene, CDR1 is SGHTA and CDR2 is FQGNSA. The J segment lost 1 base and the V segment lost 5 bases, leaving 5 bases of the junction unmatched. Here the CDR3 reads CASSRGSPSYNEQFF. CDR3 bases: TGTGCCAGCAGCCGCGGGAGTCCTTCCTACAATGAGCAGTTCTTC.

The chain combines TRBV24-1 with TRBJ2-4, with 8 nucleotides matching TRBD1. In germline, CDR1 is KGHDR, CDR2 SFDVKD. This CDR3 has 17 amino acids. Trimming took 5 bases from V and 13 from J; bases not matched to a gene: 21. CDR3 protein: CATSGEDRASSYNEQYF. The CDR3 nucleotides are TGTGCCACCAGTGGCGAGGACAGGGCTAGCTCCTACAATGAGCAGTACTTC.

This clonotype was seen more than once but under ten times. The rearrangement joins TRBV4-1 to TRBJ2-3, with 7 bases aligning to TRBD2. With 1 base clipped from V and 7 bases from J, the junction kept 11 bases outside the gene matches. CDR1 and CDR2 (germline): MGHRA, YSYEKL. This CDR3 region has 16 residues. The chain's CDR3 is CASSQAQAGMLHTQYF. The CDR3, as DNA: TGCGCCAGCAGCCAAGCGCAAGCGGGGATGCTACATACGCAGTATTTT.

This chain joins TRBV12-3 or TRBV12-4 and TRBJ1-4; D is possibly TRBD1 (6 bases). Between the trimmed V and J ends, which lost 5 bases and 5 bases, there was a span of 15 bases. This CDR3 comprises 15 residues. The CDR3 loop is CASSLTQGPNEKLFF. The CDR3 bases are TGTGCCAGCAGTCTTACTCAGGGGCCAAATGAAAAACTGTTTTTT.

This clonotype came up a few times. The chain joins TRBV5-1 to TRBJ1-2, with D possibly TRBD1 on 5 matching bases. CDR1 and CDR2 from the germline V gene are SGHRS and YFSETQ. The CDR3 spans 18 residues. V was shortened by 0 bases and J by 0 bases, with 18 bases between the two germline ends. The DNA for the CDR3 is TGCGCCAGCAGCTTGGGCCCAGGGCGCGATGTAGCTAACTATGGCTACACCTTC. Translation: CASSLGPGRDVANYGYTF. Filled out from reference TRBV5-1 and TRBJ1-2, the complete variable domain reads KAGVTQTPRYLIKTRGQQVTLSCSPISGHRSVSWYQQTPGQGLQFLFEYFSETQRNKGNFPGRFSGRQFSNSRSEMNVSTLELGDSALYLCASSLGPGRDVANYGYTFGSGTRLTVV.

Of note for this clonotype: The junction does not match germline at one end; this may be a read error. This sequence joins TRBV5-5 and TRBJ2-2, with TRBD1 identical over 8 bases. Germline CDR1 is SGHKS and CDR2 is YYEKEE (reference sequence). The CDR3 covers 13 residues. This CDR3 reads CASSSGGHGERFF. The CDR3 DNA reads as TGTGCCAGCAGCTCAGGGGGCCACGGGGAGCGGTTTTTT.

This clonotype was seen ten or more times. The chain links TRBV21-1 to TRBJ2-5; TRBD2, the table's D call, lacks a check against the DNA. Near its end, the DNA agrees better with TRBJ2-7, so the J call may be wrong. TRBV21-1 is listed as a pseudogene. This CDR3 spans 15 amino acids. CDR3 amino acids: CASSRTSGSRDEQYF. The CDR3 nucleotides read TGTGCCAGCAGCAGGACTAGCGGGAGTCGGGACGAGCAGTACTTC.

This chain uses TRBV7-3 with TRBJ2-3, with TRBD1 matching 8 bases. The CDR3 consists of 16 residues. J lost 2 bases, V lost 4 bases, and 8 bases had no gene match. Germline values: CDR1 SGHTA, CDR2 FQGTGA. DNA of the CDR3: TGTGCCAGCAGCTGGCGGACAGGGAGTTCCACAGATACGCAGTATTTT. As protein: CASSWRTGSSTDTQYF.

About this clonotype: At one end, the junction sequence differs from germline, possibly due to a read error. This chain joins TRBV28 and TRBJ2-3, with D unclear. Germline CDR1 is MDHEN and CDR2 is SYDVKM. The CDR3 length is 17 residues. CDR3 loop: CASTRRAASFSTDAQYF. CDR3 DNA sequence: TGTGCCAGCACCCGACGCGCGGCAAGTTTTAGCACAGATGCGCAGTATTTT.

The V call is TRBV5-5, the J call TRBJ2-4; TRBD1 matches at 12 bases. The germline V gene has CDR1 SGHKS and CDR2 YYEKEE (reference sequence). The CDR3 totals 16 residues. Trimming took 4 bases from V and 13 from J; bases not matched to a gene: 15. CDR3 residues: CASSTGTGGSYNEQYF. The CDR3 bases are TGTGCCAGCAGCACCGGGACAGGGGGCAGCTACAATGAGCAGTACTTC.

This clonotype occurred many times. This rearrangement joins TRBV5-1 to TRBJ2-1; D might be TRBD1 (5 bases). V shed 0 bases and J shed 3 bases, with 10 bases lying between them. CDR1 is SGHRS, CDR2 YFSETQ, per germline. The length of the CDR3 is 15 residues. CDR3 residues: CASSLGAGIYNEQFF. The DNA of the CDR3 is TGCGCCAGCAGCTTGGGGGCAGGGATCTACAATGAGCAGTTCTTC.

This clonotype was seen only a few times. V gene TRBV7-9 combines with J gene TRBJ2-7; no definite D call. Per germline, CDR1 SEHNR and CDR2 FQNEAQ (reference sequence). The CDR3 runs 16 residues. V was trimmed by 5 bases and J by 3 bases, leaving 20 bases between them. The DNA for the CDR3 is TGTGCCAGCAGCCCACCCTCGGGCGCGGATTACTACGAGCAGTACTTC. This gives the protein CASSPPSGADYYEQYF.

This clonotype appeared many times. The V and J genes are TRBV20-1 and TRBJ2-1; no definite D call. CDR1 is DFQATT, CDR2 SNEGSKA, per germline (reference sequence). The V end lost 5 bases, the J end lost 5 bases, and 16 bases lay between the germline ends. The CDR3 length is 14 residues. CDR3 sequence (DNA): TGCAGTGCTGGTTCCCCCCATGGGGACAATGAGCAGTTCTTC. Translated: CSAGSPHGDNEQFF.

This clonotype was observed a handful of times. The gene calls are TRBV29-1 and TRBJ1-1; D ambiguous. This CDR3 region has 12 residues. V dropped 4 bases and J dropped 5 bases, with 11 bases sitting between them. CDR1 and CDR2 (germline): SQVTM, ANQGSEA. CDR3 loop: CSVGRLGTEAFF. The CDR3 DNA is TGCAGCGTTGGACGGTTGGGAACTGAAGCTTTCTTT.

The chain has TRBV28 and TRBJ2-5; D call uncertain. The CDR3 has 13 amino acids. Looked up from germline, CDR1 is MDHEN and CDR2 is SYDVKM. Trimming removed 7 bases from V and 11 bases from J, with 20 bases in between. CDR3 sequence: CASTLSLGYVQYF. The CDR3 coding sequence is TGTGCCAGCACCCTGAGTTTGGGGTACGTGCAGTACTTC.

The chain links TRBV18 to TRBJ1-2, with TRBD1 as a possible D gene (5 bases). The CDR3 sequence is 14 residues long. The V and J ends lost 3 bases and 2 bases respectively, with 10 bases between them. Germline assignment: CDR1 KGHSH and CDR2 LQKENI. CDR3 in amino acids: CASSPSTVNYGYTF. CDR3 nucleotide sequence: TGTGCCAGCTCACCTTCGACAGTGAACTATGGCTACACCTTC.

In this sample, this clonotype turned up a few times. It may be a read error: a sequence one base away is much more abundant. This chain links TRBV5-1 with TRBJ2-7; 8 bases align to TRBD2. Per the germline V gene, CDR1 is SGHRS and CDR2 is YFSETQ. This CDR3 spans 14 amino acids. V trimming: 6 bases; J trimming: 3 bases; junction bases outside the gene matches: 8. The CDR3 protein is CASNLSGGLYEQYF. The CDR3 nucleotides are TGCGCCAGCAACCTAAGCGGGGGACTCTACGAGCAGTACTTC.

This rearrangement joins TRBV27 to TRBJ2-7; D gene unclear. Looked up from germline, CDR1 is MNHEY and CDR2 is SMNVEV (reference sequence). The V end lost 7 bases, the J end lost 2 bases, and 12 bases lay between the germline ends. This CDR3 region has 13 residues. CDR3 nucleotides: TGTGCCAGCAAGGGCGTAAGTACCTACGAGCAGTACTTC. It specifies CASKGVSTYEQYF.

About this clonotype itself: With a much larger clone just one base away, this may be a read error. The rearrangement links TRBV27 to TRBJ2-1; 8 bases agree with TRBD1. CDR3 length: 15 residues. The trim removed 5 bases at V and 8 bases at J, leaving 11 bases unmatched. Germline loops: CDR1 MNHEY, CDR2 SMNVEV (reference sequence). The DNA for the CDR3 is TGTGCCAGCAGTCCAGGACAGGGTCGGGGCGATGAGCAGTTCTTC. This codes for CASSPGQGRGDEQFF.

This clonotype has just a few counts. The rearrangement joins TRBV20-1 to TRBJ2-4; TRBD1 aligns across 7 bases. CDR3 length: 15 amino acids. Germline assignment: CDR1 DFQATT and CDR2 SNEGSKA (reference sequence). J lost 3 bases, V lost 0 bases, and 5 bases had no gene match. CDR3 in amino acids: CSARDTGTVKNIQYF. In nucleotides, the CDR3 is TGCAGTGCTAGAGACACCGGGACAGTCAAAAACATTCAGTACTTC.

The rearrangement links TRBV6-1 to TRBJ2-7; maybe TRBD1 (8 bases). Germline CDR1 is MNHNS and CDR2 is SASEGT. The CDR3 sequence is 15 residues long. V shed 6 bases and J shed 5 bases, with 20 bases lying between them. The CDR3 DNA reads TGTGCCAGCAGCCCCCTGGACAGGGAGGGTAACGAGCAGTACTTC. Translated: CASSPLDREGNEQYF.

CDR3 DNA: TGTGCCACCAGTGATTTGGGACAGCAGTACTTC. Protein sequence: CATSDLGQQYF. The chain has TRBV24-1 and TRBJ2-5; tentative D call: TRBD1 (6 bases). V lost 0 bases to trimming and J lost 11 bases, with 6 bases between them. The CDR3 contains 11 residues. Germline values: CDR1 KGHDR, CDR2 SFDVKD.